These 26 T cell receptor beta chains came from one sample sequenced in a study of cytomegalovirus exposure and HLA in healthy donors. The PCR had 60 Vbeta and 13 Jbeta primers. The method was immunoSEQ multiplex PCR; TCRdb's version includes in-frame clones alone and lacks a portion of them. There are 100,000 to 150,000 clones in the sample; more than 75% occur only once, and 1.4% to 1.5% lies in the top ten. Sequencing was done on a sample of PBMCs. These receptors originate from a female donor in good health and CMV-seronegative.

This chain links TRBV27 with TRBJ1-4; 10 bases are shared with TRBD1. This CDR3 region has 15 residues. Germline CDR1 is MNHEY and CDR2 is SMNVEV (reference sequence). The ends lost 2 bases at V and 5 bases at J; junction bases unmatched: 2. In DNA, the CDR3 is TGTGCCAGCAGTTTAGGGACAGGGGAGAATGAAAAACTGTTTTTT. Amino acids: CASSLGTGENEKLFF.

This clone was detected a few times. The V call is TRBV2, the J call TRBJ2-7; D is ambiguous. With 8 bases removed from V and 1 base from J, the gap between germline ends came to 12 bases. In germline, CDR1 is SNHLY, CDR2 FYNNEI. CDR3 length: 13 amino acids. This chain's CDR3 is CASEKNFSYEQYF. The DNA of the CDR3 is TGTGCCAGCGAGAAGAACTTTTCCTACGAGCAGTACTTC.

V and J are TRBV7-9 and TRBJ2-4; a weak D match, TRBD2 (5 bases). Germline V CDR1 and CDR2: SEHNR, FQNEAQ (reference sequence). V was trimmed by 5 bases and J by 5 bases, leaving 16 bases between them. This CDR3 contains 15 residues. CDR3 nucleotide sequence: TGTGCCAGCAGCCTTCGCGGGCCCGTACAAAACATTCAGTACTTC. Translating gives CASSLRGPVQNIQYF.

The rearrangement uses TRBV28 and TRBJ2-6; 8 bases fit TRBD1. Losses at the gene ends were 8 bases for V and 1 base for J; bases not matched to a gene: 7. Germline CDR1 MDHEN, CDR2 SYDVKM. The CDR3 loop spans 16 amino acids. CDR3 bases: TGTGCCAGCCTGGACAGGGTGAGGTCTGGGGCCAACGTCCTGACTTTC. Protein: CASLDRVRSGANVLTF.

The CDR3 protein is CASSSDSRAEAFF. CDR3 sequence (DNA): TGTGCCAGCAGCTCCGACAGTCGCGCGGAAGCTTTCTTT. This sequence joins TRBV11-2 and TRBJ1-1, with D possibly being TRBD1 (5 bases). Germline lookup yields CDR1 SGHAT and CDR2 FQNNGV. The CDR3 extends over 13 amino acids. Trimming took 4 bases from V and 8 from J, leaving 14 bases between them.

The sample holds one count of this clone. The chain employs TRBV18 and TRBJ2-3; maybe TRBD2 (5 bases). This CDR3 region has 15 residues. V was shortened by 3 bases and J by 0 bases, with 10 bases between the two germline ends. From germline, CDR1 is KGHSH and CDR2 LQKENI. As DNA, the CDR3 is TGTGCCAGCTCACCCGACTACTTAAGCACAGATACGCAGTATTTT. It specifies CASSPDYLSTDTQYF.

This clone was observed a few times. The chain links TRBV9 to TRBJ1-4; the D is unclear. CDR3 length: 15 residues. V was clipped by 0 bases and J by 6 bases, with 12 bases between them. The germline V gene has CDR1 SGDLS and CDR2 YYNGEE. CDR3 sequence: CASSVAAGEYEKLFF. The CDR3 DNA reads TGTGCCAGCAGCGTAGCTGCGGGCGAATATGAAAAACTGTTTTTT.

The chain couples TRBV7-8 to TRBJ1-5, with D possibly TRBD1 on 5 matching bases. The CDR3 sequence is 16 residues long. The germline V gene encodes CDR1 SGHVS and CDR2 FQNEAQ. Trimming removed 5 bases from V and 0 bases from J, with 14 bases in between. The CDR3 protein is CASSPRTPNSNQPQHF. CDR3 DNA: TGTGCCAGCAGCCCGCGGACACCTAATAGCAATCAGCCCCAGCATTTT.

V usage is TRBV15 and J usage is TRBJ1-1, with 7 bases fitting TRBD1. Per germline, CDR1 LNHNV and CDR2 YYDKDF (reference sequence). The CDR3 has 15 residues. The trim removed 0 bases at V and 5 bases at J, leaving 6 bases unmatched. CDR3 protein: CATSRDIGGGTEAFF. CDR3 coding DNA: TGTGCCACCAGCAGAGATATAGGGGGCGGGACTGAAGCTTTCTTT.

This chain connects TRBV5-5 to TRBJ2-7, with no clear D. This CDR3 is built from 13 residues. CDR1 SGHKS and CDR2 YYEKEE come from the germline V gene (reference sequence). Trimming left V 2 bases short and J 0 bases short, with 6 bases between. CDR3 sequence reads: CASSFRSSYEQYF. For the CDR3, the DNA is TGTGCCAGCAGCTTCCGGAGCTCCTACGAGCAGTACTTC.

The CDR3 loop is CASSELAGEQFF. The DNA for the CDR3 is TGTGCCAGCAGTGAATTAGCGGGTGAGCAGTTCTTC. The chain employs TRBV25-1 and TRBJ2-1; 7 nucleotides agree with TRBD2. Per the germline V gene, CDR1 is MGHDK and CDR2 is SYGVNS. J gave up 9 bases and V 1 base, and 0 bases lay outside the gene matches. This CDR3 comprises 12 residues.

This clone was seen only a few times. The V gene is TRBV5-1, the J gene TRBJ2-3; D may be TRBD2 (5 bases). Trimming shortened V by 1 base and J by 0 bases, and 12 bases separated the two germline ends. This CDR3 has 16 residues. Germline loops: CDR1 SGHRS, CDR2 YFSETQ. CDR3 bases: TGCGCCAGCAGCTTGCCCTTGAAGCGGAGCACAGATACGCAGTATTTT. Residues: CASSLPLKRSTDTQYF.

The chain is built from TRBV7-9 and TRBJ2-7; D call uncertain. V shed 4 bases and J shed 3 bases, with 4 bases lying between them. Germline CDR1 reads SEHNR; CDR2 reads FQNEAQ (reference sequence). The CDR3 covers 11 residues. CDR3 nucleotides: TGTGCCAGCAGCTCATTCTACGAGCAGTACTTC. Amino acid sequence: CASSSFYEQYF.

The chain carries TRBV7-6 and TRBJ2-7, with 7 bases matching TRBD2. From germline, CDR1 is SGHVS and CDR2 FNYEAQ. V dropped 5 bases and J dropped 6; count of bases not matched to a gene: 13. The CDR3 consists of 15 residues. The CDR3 loop is CASSPGAGASGEQYF. The CDR3 DNA reads TGTGCCAGCAGCCCCGGGGCGGGAGCTTCCGGCGAGCAGTACTTC.

The chain combines TRBV15 with TRBJ1-4, with no clear D. This CDR3 comprises 13 residues. In germline, CDR1 is LNHNV, CDR2 YYDKDF (reference sequence). Trimming stripped 8 bases from V and 3 bases from J, with 10 bases between. The CDR3 region is CATSGPSNEKLFF. CDR3 DNA: TGTGCCACCTCAGGTCCCTCTAATGAAAAACTGTTTTTT. The variable domain in full, completed from reference TRBV15 and TRBJ1-4, reads DAMVIQNPRYQVTQFGKPVTLSCSQTLNHNVMYWYQQKSSQAPKLLFHYYDKDFNNEADTPDNFQSRRPNTSFCFLDIRSPGLGDTAMYLCATSGPSNEKLFFGSGTQLSVL.

The chain combines TRBV19 with TRBJ1-4; 9 positions agree with TRBD1. Germline V lookup: CDR1 LNHDA, CDR2 SQIVND (reference sequence). The CDR3 is made up of 14 amino acids. J lost 9 bases, V lost 6 bases, and 8 bases had no gene match. The DNA for the CDR3 is TGTGCCAGTAGGCTGACAGGGGGGCAAAAAAAACTGTTTTTT. Its translation is CASRLTGGQKKLFF. Complete variable domain (other parts from reference TRBV19 and TRBJ1-4): DGGITQSPKYLFRKEGQNVTLSCEQNLNHDAMYWYRQDPGQGLRLIYYSQIVNDFQKGDIAEGYSVSREKKESFPLTVTSAQKNPTAFYLCASRLTGGQKKLFFGSGTQLSVL.

This clone was seen a few times. V is TRBV4-2 and J is TRBJ2-2, with 8 bases matching TRBD1. Trimming removed 4 bases from V and 4 bases from J; junction bases left unmatched: 8. Per the germline V gene, CDR1 is LGHNA and CDR2 is YNFKEQ. The CDR3 extends over 16 amino acids. CDR3 nucleotide sequence: TGTGCCAGCAGCCCCACCGACAGGGGTGGCACCGGGGAGCTGTTTTTT. It specifies CASSPTDRGGTGELFF.

The chain uses TRBV5-1 and TRBJ1-4, with 7 bases lining up with TRBD1. Germline loops: CDR1 SGHRS, CDR2 YFSETQ. This CDR3 has 16 amino acids. The V segment lost 2 bases and the J segment 5 bases; nucleotides outside the gene matches: 9. CDR3 sequence reads: CASSLLLGQENEKLFF. In DNA form, the CDR3 reads TGCGCCAGCAGCTTATTACTAGGACAGGAAAATGAAAAACTGTTTTTT.

V is TRBV9 and J is TRBJ2-7, with 9 bases identical to TRBD1. Per the germline V gene, CDR1 is SGDLS and CDR2 is YYNGEE. The V segment lost 3 bases and the J segment 2 bases; nucleotides outside the gene matches: 3. CDR3 length: 14 amino acids. The DNA for the CDR3 is TGTGCCAGCAGCGCGGACAGGGGCACCTACGAGCAGTACTTC. It specifies CASSADRGTYEQYF.

This clone was picked up a small number of times. The rearrangement joins TRBV14 to TRBJ1-1, with TRBD1 matching 9 bases. Germline values: CDR1 SGHDN, CDR2 FVKESK. There are 13 residues in the CDR3. Losses at the gene ends were 0 bases for V and 11 bases for J; bases not matched to a gene: 4. The CDR3 coding sequence is TGTGCCAGCAGCCAAGACAGGGACAGGGCTGCTTTCTTT. This translates into CASSQDRDRAAFF. The whole variable domain, remainder taken from reference TRBV14 and TRBJ1-1, is EAGVTQFPSHSVIEKGQTVTLRCDPISGHDNLYWYRRVMGKEIKFLLHFVKESKQDESGMPNNRFLAERTGGTYSTLKVQPAELEDSGVYFCASSQDRDRAAFFGQGTRLTVV.

J is TRBJ1-4 and V is TRBV18, with no clear D. The CDR3 totals 15 residues. V lost 0 bases and J lost 3, with 8 bases in between. Germline V CDR1 and CDR2: KGHSH, LQKENI. The DNA of the CDR3 is TGTGCCAGCTCACCACCTTCGCGATCTAATGAAAAACTGTTTTTT. It codes for CASSPPSRSNEKLFF. Complete variable domain (other parts from reference TRBV18 and TRBJ1-4): NAGVMQNPRHLVRRRGQEARLRCSPMKGHSHVYWYRQLPEEGLKFMVYLQKENIIDESGMPKERFSAEFPKEGPSILRIQQVVRGDSAAYFCASSPPSRSNEKLFFGSGTQLSVL.

There are a few counts of this clone. J is TRBJ1-4 and V is TRBV7-2; D gene unclear. CDR3 length equals 13 residues. Germline lookup yields CDR1 SGHTA and CDR2 FQGNSA. V shed 4 bases and J shed 6 bases, with 9 bases lying between them. The CDR3 DNA sequence: TGTGCCAGCAGCTCCAGACGGGATGAAAAACTGTTTTTT. Translation: CASSSRRDEKLFF.

This chain uses TRBV7-2 with TRBJ1-3; TRBD1 is a possible D gene (6 bases). Trimming took 5 bases from V and 2 from J, leaving 16 bases between them. This CDR3 contains 16 residues. Germline CDR1 reads SGHTA; CDR2 reads FQGNSA. The CDR3 spells CASSPGEEPTGNTIYF. DNA for the CDR3: TGTGCCAGCAGCCCAGGGGAAGAGCCAACTGGAAACACCATATATTTT.

The rearrangement joins TRBV7-7 to TRBJ2-5; TRBD1 aligns across 7 bases. The CDR3 sequence is 14 residues long. V shed 2 bases and J 5 bases; nucleotides not matched to a gene: 5. Germline V gives CDR1 SSHAT, CDR2 FNYEAQ (reference sequence). The DNA of the CDR3 is TGTGCCAGCAGCTTAAACAGGGGAGTGGAGACCCAGTACTTC. This sequence encodes CASSLNRGVETQYF.

The chain links TRBV30 to TRBJ1-4, with TRBD1 as a possible D gene (5 bases). CDR3 length: 14 amino acids. V lost 1 base and J lost 5, with 11 bases in between. Per germline, CDR1 GTSNPN and CDR2 SVGIG (reference sequence). CDR3 sequence (DNA): TGTGCCTGGAGTGAAAGACAGCTAAATGAAAAACTGTTTTTT. It specifies CAWSERQLNEKLFF. The full variable domain, rest sourced from reference TRBV30 and TRBJ1-4, is SQTIHQWPATLVQPVGSPLSLECTVEGTSNPNLYWYRQAAGRGLQLLFYSVGIGQISSEVPQNLSASRPQDRQFILSSKKLLLSDSGFYLCAWSERQLNEKLFFGSGTQLSVL.

With regard to this clone: An end of the junction does not agree with germline; a read error may underlie this. This chain joins TRBV5-1 and TRBJ2-3; perhaps TRBD2 as D (5 bases). CDR1 and CDR2 (germline): SGHRS, YFSETQ. The CDR3 contains 14 residues. CDR3 sequence (DNA): TGCGCCAGCAGCCTGCTAGGGAGCACAGATATGCAGTATTTT. This sequence encodes CASSLLGSTDMQYF.